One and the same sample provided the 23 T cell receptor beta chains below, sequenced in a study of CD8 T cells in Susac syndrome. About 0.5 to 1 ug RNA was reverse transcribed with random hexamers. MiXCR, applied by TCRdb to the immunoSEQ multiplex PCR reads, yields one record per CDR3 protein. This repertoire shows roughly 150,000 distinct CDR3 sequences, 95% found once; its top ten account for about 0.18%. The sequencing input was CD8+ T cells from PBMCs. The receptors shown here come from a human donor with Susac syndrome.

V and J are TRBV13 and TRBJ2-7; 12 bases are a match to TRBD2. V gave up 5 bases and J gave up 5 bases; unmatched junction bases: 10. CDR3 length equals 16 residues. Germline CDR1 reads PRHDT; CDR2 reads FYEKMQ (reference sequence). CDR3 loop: CASSRRLAGADNEQYF. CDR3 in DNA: TGTGCCAGCAGCCGCCGACTAGCGGGAGCGGACAACGAGCAGTACTTC.

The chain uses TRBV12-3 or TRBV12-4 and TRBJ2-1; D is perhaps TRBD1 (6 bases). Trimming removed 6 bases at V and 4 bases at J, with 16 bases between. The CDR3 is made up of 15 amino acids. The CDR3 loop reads CASSPASQGYNEQFF. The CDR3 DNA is TGTGCCAGCAGCCCGGCTAGCCAGGGGTACAATGAGCAGTTCTTC.

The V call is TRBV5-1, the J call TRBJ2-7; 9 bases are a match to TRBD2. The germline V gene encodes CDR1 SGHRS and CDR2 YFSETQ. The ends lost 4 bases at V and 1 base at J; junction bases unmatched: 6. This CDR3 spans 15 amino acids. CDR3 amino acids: CASSRRSGRSYEQYF. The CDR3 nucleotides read TGCGCCAGCAGCCGTCGGAGCGGGAGGTCCTACGAGCAGTACTTC.

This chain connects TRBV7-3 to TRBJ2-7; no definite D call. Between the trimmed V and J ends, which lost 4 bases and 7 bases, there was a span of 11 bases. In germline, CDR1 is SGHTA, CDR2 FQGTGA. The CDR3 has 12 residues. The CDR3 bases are TGTGCCAGCAGCTCCCCCGGTTTAGAGCAGTACTTC. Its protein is CASSSPGLEQYF.

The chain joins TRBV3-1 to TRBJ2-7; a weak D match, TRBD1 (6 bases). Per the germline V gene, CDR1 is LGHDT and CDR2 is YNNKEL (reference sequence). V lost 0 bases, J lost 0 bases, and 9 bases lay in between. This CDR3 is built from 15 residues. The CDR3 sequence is CASSQDSQGSYEQYF. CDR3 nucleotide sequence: TGTGCCAGCAGCCAAGATTCACAGGGCTCCTACGAGCAGTACTTC.

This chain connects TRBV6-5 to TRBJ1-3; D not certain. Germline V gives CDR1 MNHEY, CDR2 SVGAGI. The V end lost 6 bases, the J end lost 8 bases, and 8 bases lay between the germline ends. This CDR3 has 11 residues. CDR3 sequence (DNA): TGTGCCAGCAGGGTCGTGGACACCATATATTTT. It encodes CASRVVDTIYF.

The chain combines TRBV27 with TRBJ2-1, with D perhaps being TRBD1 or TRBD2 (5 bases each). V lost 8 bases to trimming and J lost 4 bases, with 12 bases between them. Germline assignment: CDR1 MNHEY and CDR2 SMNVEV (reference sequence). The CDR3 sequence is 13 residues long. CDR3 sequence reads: CASSTGPYNEQFF. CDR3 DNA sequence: TGTGCCAGCTCGACGGGACCTTACAATGAGCAGTTCTTC.

CDR3 bases: TGCAGTGCTAGCGCGGCACTAGTAAACATTCAGTACTTC. Protein product: CSASAALVNIQYF. The rearrangement links TRBV20-1 to TRBJ2-4; the D gene is possibly TRBD2 (5 bases). V was pared by 3 bases and J by 6 bases, with 12 bases between. CDR1 is DFQATT, CDR2 SNEGSKA, per germline (reference sequence). CDR3 length: 13 residues.

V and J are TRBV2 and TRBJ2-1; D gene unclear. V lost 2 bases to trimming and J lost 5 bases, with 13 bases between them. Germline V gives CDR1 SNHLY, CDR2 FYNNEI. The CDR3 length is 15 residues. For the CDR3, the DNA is TGTGCCAGCAGTGAATCCGCAGTAGGGCACAATGAGCAGTTCTTC. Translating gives CASSESAVGHNEQFF.

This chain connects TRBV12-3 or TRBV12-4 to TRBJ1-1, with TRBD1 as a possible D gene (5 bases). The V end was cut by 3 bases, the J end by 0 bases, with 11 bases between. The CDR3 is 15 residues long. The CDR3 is CASSFQAGMNTEAFF. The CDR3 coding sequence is TGTGCCAGCAGTTTTCAGGCAGGGATGAACACTGAAGCTTTCTTT.

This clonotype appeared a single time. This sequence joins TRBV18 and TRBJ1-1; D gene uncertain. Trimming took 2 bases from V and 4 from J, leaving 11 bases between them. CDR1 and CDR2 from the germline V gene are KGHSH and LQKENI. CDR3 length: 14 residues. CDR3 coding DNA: TGTGCCAGCTCACCAGTCGACGGCCCCACTGAAGCTTTCTTT. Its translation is CASSPVDGPTEAFF. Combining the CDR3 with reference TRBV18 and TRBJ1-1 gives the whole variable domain NAGVMQNPRHLVRRRGQEARLRCSPMKGHSHVYWYRQLPEEGLKFMVYLQKENIIDESGMPKERFSAEFPKEGPSILRIQQVVRGDSAAYFCASSPVDGPTEAFFGQGTRLTVV.

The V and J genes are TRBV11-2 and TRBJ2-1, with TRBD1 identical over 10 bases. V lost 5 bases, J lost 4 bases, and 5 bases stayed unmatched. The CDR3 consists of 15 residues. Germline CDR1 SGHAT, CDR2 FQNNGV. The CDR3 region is CASSVGQGPYNEQFF. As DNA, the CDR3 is TGTGCCAGCAGCGTGGGACAGGGGCCTTACAATGAGCAGTTCTTC.

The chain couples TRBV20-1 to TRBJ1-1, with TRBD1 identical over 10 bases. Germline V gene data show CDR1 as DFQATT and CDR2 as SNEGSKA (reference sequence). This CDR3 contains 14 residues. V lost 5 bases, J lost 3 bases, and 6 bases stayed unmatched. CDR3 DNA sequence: TGCAGTGCTCTGACAGGGGGCGGTTACACTGAAGCTTTCTTT. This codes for CSALTGGGYTEAFF.

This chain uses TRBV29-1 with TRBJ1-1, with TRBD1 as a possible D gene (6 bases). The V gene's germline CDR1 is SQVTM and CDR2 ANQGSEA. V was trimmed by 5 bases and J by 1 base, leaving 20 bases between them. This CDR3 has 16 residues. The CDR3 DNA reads TGCAGCGTTTGGGCGGGGGCCAGGGGTGGGAACACTGAAGCTTTCTTT. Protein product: CSVWAGARGGNTEAFF.

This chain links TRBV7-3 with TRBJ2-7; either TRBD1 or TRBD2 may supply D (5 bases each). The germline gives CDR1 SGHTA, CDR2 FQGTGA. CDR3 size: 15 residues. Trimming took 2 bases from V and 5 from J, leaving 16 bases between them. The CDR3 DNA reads TGTGCCAGCAGCTTATCACCGGGGCTGGCAAACGAGCAGTACTTC. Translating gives CASSLSPGLANEQYF.

This chain's CDR3 is CASSAVGQVNEKLFF. The DNA for the CDR3 is TGTGCCAGCAGCGCGGTAGGACAGGTTAATGAAAAACTGTTTTTT. The chain is built from TRBV9 and TRBJ1-4, with 7 positions matching TRBD1. The CDR3 loop spans 15 amino acids. The germline gives CDR1 SGDLS, CDR2 YYNGEE. The V and J ends lost 3 bases and 4 bases, in that order; junction bases with no gene match: 6.

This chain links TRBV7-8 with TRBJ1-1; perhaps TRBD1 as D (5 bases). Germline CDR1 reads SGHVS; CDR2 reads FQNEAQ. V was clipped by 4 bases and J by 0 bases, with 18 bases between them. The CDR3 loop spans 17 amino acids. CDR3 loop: CASSSPVFGHLNTEAFF. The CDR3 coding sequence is TGTGCCAGCAGCTCTCCGGTTTTTGGACACCTGAACACTGAAGCTTTCTTT.

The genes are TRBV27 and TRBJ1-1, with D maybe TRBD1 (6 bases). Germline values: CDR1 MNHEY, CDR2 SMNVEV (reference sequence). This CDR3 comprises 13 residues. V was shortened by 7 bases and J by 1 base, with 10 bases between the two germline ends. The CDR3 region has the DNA TGTGCCAGCACAGGGGCGCCGAACACTGAAGCTTTCTTT. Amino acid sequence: CASTGAPNTEAFF.

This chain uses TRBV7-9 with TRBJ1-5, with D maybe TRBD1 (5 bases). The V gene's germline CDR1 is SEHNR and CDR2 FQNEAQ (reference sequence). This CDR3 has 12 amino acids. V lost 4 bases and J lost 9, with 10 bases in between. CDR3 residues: CASSWDVRPQHF. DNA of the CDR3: TGTGCCAGCAGCTGGGACGTCCGGCCCCAGCATTTT.

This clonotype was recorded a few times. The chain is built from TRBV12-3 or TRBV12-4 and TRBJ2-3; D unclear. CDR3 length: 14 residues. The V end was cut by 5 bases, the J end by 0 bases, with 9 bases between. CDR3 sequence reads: CASSPDRSTDTQYF. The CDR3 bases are TGTGCCAGCAGTCCTGATCGTAGCACAGATACGCAGTATTTT.

The CDR3 sequence: CASSPTFLGPYEQYF. For the CDR3, the DNA is TGTGCCAGCAGCCCCACCTTTCTGGGTCCTTACGAGCAGTACTTC. This chain uses TRBV7-6 with TRBJ2-7; unclear D gene. CDR1 is SGHVS, CDR2 FNYEAQ, per germline. The CDR3 is 15 amino acids. Trimming removed 5 bases from V and 4 bases from J, with 18 bases in between. Looking up the rest from reference TRBV7-6 and TRBJ2-7 gives the full variable domain: GAGVSQSPRYKVTKRGQDVALRCDPISGHVSLYWYRQALGQGPEFLTYFNYEAQQDKSGLPNDRFSAERPEGSISTLTIQRTEQRDSAMYRCASSPTFLGPYEQYFGPGTRLTVT.

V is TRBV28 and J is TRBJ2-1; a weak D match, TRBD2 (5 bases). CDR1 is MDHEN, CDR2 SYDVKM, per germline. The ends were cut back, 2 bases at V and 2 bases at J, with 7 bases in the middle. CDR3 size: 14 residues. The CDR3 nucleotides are TGTGCCAGCAGTTTAGTGGAGGCCTACAATGAGCAGTTCTTC. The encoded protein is CASSLVEAYNEQFF.

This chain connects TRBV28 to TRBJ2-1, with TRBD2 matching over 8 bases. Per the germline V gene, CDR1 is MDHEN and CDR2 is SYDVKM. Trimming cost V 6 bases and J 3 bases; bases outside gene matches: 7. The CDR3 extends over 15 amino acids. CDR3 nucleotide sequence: TGTGCCAGCAGGCCGGGACTAGTAGGCTACAATGAGCAGTTCTTC. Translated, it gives CASRPGLVGYNEQFF.